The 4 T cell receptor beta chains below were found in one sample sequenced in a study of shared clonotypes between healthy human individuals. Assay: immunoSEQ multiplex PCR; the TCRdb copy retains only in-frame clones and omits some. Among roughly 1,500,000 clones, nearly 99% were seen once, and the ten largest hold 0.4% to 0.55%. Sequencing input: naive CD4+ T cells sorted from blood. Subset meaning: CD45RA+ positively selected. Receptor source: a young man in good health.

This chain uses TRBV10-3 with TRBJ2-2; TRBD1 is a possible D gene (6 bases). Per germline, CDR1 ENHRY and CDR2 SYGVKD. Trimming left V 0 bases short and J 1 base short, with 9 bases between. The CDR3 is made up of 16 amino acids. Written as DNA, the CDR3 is TGTGCCATCAGTGAGTCAAGGGGGAAGAACACCGGGGAGCTGTTTTTT. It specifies CAISESRGKNTGELFF.

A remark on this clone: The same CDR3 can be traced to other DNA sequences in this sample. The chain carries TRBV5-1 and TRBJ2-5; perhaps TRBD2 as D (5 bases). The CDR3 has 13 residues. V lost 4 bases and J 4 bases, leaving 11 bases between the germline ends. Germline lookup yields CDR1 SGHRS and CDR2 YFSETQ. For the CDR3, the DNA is TGCGCCAGCAGCGAGGGAATAGGAGAGACCCAGTACTTC. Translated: CASSEGIGETQYF.

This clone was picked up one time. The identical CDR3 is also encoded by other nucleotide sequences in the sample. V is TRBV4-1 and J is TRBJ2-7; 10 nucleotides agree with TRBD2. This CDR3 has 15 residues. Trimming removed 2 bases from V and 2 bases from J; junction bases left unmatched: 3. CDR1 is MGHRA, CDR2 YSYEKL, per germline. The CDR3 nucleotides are TGCGCCAGCAGCCAAATAAGCGGGAGGGCCTACGAGCAGTACTTC. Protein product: CASSQISGRAYEQYF.

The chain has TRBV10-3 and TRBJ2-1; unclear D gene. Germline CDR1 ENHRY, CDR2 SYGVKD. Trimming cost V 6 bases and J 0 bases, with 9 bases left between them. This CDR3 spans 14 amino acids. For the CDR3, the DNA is TGTGCCATCAGCAATAAGAGCTCCTACAATGAGCAGTTCTTC. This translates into CAISNKSSYNEQFF.